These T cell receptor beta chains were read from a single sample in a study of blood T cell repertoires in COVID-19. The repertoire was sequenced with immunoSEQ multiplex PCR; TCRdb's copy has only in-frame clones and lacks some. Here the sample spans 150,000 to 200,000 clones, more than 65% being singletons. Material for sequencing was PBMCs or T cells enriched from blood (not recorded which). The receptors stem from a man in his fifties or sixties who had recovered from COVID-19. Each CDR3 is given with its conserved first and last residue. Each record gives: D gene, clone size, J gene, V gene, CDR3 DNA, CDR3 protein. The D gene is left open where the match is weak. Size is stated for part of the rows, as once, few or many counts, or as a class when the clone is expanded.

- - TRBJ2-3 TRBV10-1 TGCGCCAGCAGCGGACTCGGGCCGGAGGGCACAGATACGCAGTATTTT CASSGLGPEGTDTQYF
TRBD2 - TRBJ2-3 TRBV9 TGTGCCAGCAGCCCGGGACTAGCCGCAGATACGCAGTATTTT CASSPGLAADTQYF
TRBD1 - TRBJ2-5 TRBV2 TGTGCCAGCAGGAAGACAGGGAATCGGCAAGAGACCCAGTACTTC CASRKTGNRQETQYF
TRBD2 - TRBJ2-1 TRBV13 TGTGCCAGCAGCTTAGGCCTAGCGGGAGGGCGTGAGCAGTTCTTC CASSLGLAGGREQFF
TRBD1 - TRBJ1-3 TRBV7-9 TGTGCCAGCAGCGCCGAGACAGGGGTTGGAAACACCATATATTTT CASSAETGVGNTIYF
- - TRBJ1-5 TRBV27 TGTGCCAGCAGTTTATCCCCCCCGGACATTAATCAGCCCCAGCATTTT CASSLSPPDINQPQHF
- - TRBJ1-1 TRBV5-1 TGCGCCAGCAGCTTGGCCGTCACAATGAACACTGAAGCTTTCTTT CASSLAVTMNTEAFF
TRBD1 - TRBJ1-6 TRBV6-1 TGTGCCAGCAGTGGACCGGGACAGGGGGCTAATTCACCCCTCCACTTT CASSGPGQGANSPLHF
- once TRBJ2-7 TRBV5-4 TGTGCCAGCAGCTTGGCCAGGGTCCGCAGCGAGCAGTACTTC CASSLARVRSEQYF
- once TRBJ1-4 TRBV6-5 TGTGCCAGCCTCGGGACTTATAATGAAAAACTGTTTTTT CASLGTYNEKLFF
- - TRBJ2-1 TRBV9 TGTGCCAGCAGCGTAGGCGAGGGCGGGATGGGTCGAAATGAGCAGTTCTTC CASSVGEGGMGRNEQFF
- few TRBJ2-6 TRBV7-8 TGTGCCAGCAGCCCCCCGTCTGGGGCCAACGTCCTGACTTTC CASSPPSGANVLTF
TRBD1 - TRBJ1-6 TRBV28 TGTGCCAGCAGTTTAGCTCACAGGGGAAATTCACCCCTCCACTTT CASSLAHRGNSPLHF
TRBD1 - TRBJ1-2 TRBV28 TGTGCCAGCAGCTCCCCTGAGGGGGCGGGCTATGGCTACACCTTC CASSSPEGAGYGYTF
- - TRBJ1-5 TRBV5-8 TGTGCCAGCAGCCTATCTCCGGGGTTCAACTATCAGCCCCAGCATTTT CASSLSPGFNYQPQHF
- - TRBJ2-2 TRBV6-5 TGTGCCAGCAGTTACGGGGGCGCTCAAGAAACCGGGGAGCTGTTTTTT CASSYGGAQETGELFF
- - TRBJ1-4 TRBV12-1 TGTGCCAGCAGCATTCGGACAGAACGAGCCGGAAAACTGTTTTTT CASSIRTERAGKLFF
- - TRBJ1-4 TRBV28 TGTGCCAGCAGTTTGTTACAGGGCATCCTGTTTTTT CASSLLQGILFF
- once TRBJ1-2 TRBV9 TGTGCCAGCAGCCAGGGACAACCCCATGGCTACACCTTC CASSQGQPHGYTF
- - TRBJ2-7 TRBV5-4 TGTGCCAGCTCCCCTTCCTCCTCCTACGAGCAGTACTTC CASSPSSSYEQYF
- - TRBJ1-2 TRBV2 TGTGCCAGCAGTGGGGACGGGGGGACGTATGGCTACACCTTC CASSGDGGTYGYTF
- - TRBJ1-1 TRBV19 TGTGCCAGTAGCATGTCGGGAGGGAACACTGAAGCTTTCTTT CASSMSGGNTEAFF
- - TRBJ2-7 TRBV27 TGTGCCAGCAGTTCTAGAGGCGGGTGGGGCTACGAGCAGTACTTC CASSSRGGWGYEQYF
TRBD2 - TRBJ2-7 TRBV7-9 TGTGCCAGCAGCCAGATTAGCGGGAGCGACGAGCAGTACTTC CASSQISGSDEQYF
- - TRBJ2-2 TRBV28 TGTGCCAGCAGCAGGACACCCGGGGAGCTGTTTTTT CASSRTPGELFF
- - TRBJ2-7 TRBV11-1 TGTGCCAGCAGTTACGGGACATCTACCTACGAGCAGTACTTC CASSYGTSTYEQYF
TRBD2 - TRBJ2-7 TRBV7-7 TGTGCTAGCAGCCCATCTCCGACTAGCGGGAGGTTAGGCGAGCAGTACTTC CASSPSPTSGRLGEQYF
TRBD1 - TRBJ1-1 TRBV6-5 TGTGCCAGCAGCCCACGACAGGGGAGTGTCGCTGAAGCTTTCTTT CASSPRQGSVAEAFF
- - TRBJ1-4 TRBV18 TGTGCCAGCTCACCAATGGCAGCAGGAAATGAAAAACTGTTTTTT CASSPMAAGNEKLFF
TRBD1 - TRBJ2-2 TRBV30 TGTGCCTGGAGAGGAGGGACAGGGAACACCGGGGAGCTGTTTTTT CAWRGGTGNTGELFF
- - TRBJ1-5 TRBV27 TGTGCCAGCAGACCACGGACACGAGATCAGCCCCAGCATTTT CASRPRTRDQPQHF
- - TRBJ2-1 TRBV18 TGTGCCAGCTCACGACAGGAGATCTACAATGAGCAGTTCTTC CASSRQEIYNEQFF
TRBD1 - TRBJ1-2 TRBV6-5 TGTGCCAGCAGTCATGACAGGGGGCGCGGCTACACCTTC CASSHDRGRGYTF
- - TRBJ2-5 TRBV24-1 TGTGCCACCAGTGGTTTTTTGAGGGGGTTGGAGACCCAGTACTTC CATSGFLRGLETQYF
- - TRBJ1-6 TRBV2 TGTGCCAGCAGGGCAGACAGCAGTCGTAATTCACCCCTCCACTTT CASRADSSRNSPLHF
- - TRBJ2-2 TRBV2 TGTGCCACCGACCGGACAGAGAACACCGGGGAGCTGTTTTTT CATDRTENTGELFF
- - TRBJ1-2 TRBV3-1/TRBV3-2 TGTGCCAGCAGCCAAGAATCGGGTAGAGGCTATGGCTACACCTTC CASSQESGRGYGYTF
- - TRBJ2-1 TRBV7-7 TGTGCTAGCAGCTTAAGTTACGGCAATGAGCAGTTCTTC CASSLSYGNEQFF
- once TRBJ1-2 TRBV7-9 TGTGCCAGCAGTTCGGACAGTTCGGGCTATGGCTACACCTTC CASSSDSSGYGYTF
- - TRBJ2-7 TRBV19 TGTGCCAGTAGCGCCGGACAGACCTACGAGCAGTACTTC CASSAGQTYEQYF
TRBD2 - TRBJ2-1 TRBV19 TGTGCCAGTAGTATCGTAGCGGGAGGAGGAAATGAGCAGTTCTTC CASSIVAGGGNEQFF
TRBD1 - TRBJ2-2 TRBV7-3 TGTGCCAGCAGCTTACAGATGACAGGGGCGAACACCGGGGAGCTGTTTTTT CASSLQMTGANTGELFF
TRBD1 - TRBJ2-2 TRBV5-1 TGCGCCAGCAGCTTGGGGCAGGGGGTCATCGGGGAGCTGTTTTTT CASSLGQGVIGELFF
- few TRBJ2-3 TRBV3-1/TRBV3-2 TGTGCCAGCAGCCGCGGAGGAAGTGATACGCAGTATTTT CASSRGGSDTQYF
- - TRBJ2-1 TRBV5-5 TGTGCCAGCAGCTTGGCATCCTTACAAGTTAATGAGCAGTTCTTC CASSLASLQVNEQFF